This section outlines one T cell receptor beta chain sequence together with its context. The data were obtained in a study of Ad26.COV2.S vaccination and SARS-CoV-2 variants. The treatment: over 15 received Ad26.COV2.S at low or high dose, single or two shots; 5 received placebo; per-sample allocation not given. On day 63 after the first injection, vaccine and placebo recipients gave samples. Sequencing was performed with immunoSEQ multiplex PCR; in TCRdb, only in-frame clones are kept and a portion is missing. The profile shows around 300,000 clones, around nine tenths of them singletons. Trimming cost V 6 bases and J 8 bases; bases outside gene matches: 8. The CDR3 sequence is 13 residues long.

V gene TRBV12-3 or TRBV12-4 combines with J gene TRBJ1-2, with 8 nucleotides matching TRBD1. This TCR came from a person between 18 and 59 years old who received the Ad26.COV2.S COVID-19 vaccine or a placebo. Sequencing was performed on peripheral blood, taken in a trial of Ad26.COV2.S vaccine versus placebo. The CDR3 loop reads CASSEDRGGGYTF. CDR3 DNA sequence: TGTGCCAGCAGCGAAGACAGGGGCGGGGGCTACACCTTC.